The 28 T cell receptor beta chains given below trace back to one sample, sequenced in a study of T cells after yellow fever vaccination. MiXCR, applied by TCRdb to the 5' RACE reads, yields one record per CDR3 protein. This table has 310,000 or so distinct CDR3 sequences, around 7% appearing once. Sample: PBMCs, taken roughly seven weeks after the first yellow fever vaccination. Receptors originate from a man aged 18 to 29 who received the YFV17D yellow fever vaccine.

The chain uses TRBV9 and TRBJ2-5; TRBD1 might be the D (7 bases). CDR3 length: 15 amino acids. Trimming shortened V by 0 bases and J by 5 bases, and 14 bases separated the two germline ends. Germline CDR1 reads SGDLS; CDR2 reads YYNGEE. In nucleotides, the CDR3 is TGTGCCAGCAGCGTAGACAGGGGAGGTGGGGAGACCCAGTACTTC. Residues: CASSVDRGGGETQYF.

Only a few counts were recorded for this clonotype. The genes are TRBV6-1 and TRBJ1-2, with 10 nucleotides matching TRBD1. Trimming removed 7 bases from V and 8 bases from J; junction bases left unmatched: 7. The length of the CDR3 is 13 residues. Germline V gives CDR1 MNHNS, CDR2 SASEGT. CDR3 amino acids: CASTTGQGPGYTF. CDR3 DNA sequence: TGTGCCAGCACCACGGGACAGGGGCCCGGCTACACCTTC.

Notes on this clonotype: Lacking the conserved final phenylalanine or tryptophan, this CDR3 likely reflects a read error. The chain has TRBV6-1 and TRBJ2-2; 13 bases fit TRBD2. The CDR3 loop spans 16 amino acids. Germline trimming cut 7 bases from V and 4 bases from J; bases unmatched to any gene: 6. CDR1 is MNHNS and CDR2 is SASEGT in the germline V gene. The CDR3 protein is CASNRLAGGPTGELFL. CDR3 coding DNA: TGTGCCAGCAACAGACTAGCGGGGGGACCCACCGGGGAGCTGTTTCTT.

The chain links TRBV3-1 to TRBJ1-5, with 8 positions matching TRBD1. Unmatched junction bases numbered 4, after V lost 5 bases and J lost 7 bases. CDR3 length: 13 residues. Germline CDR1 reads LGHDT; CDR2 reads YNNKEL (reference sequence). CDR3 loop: CASSKDRAQPQHF. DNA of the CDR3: TGTGCCAGCAGCAAGGACAGGGCCCAGCCCCAGCATTTT.

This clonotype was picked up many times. This CDR3 is CASSGGRAYNSPLHF. The CDR3 coding sequence is TGTGCCAGCAGCGGAGGCCGGGCCTATAATTCACCCCTCCACTTT. The genes are TRBV28 and TRBJ1-6, with D uncertain. Trimming removed 6 bases at V and 2 bases at J, with 11 bases between. Germline-derived CDR1 and CDR2 are MDHEN and SYDVKM. The CDR3 extends over 15 amino acids. Looking up the rest from reference TRBV28 and TRBJ1-6 gives the full variable domain: DVKVTQSSRYLVKRTGEKVFLECVQDMDHENMFWYRQDPGLGLRLIYFSYDVKMKEKGDIPEGYSVSREKKERFSLILESASTNQTSMYLCASSGGRAYNSPLHFGNGTRLTVT.

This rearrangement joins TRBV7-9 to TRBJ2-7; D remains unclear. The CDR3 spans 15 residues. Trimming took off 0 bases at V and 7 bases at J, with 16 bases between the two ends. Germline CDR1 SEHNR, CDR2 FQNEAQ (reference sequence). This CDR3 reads CASSLAGSLRWEQYF. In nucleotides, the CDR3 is TGTGCCAGCAGCTTAGCGGGCTCCCTCCGGTGGGAGCAGTACTTC.

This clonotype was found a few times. The CDR3 sequence: CASIRRGQSTDTQYF. The CDR3 DNA is TGTGCCAGCATCCGAAGGGGCCAGAGCACAGATACGCAGTATTTT. This chain joins TRBV7-3 and TRBJ2-3, with a tentative D call TRBD1 (5 bases). The length of the CDR3 is 15 residues. V shed 7 bases and J shed 0 bases, with 14 bases lying between them. The germline V gene encodes CDR1 SGHTA and CDR2 FQGTGA.

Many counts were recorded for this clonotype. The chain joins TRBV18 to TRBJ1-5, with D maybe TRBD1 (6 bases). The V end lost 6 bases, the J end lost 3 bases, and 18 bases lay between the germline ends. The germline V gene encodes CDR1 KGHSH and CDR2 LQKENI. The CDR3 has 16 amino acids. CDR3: CASSRSPQGNNQPQHF. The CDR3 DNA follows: TGTGCCAGCTCCCGCTCCCCGCAGGGGAACAATCAGCCCCAGCATTTT.

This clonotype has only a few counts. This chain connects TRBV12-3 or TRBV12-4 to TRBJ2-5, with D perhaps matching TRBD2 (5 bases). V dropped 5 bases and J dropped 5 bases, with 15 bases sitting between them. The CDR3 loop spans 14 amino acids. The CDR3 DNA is TGTGCCAGCAGTCTCGGTGGCGGGTTTGAGACCCAGTACTTC. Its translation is CASSLGGGFETQYF.

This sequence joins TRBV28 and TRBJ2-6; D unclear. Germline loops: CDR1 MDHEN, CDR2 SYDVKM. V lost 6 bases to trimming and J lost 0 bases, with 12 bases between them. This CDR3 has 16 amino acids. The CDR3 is CASSPIGNSGANVLTF. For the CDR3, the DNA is TGTGCCAGCAGCCCCATTGGGAACTCTGGGGCCAACGTCCTGACTTTC.

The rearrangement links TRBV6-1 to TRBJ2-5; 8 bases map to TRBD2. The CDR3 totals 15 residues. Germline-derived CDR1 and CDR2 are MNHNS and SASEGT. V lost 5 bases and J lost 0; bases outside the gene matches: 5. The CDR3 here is CASSHAGGHQETQYF. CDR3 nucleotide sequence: TGTGCCAGCAGTCATGCGGGGGGACACCAAGAGACCCAGTACTTC.

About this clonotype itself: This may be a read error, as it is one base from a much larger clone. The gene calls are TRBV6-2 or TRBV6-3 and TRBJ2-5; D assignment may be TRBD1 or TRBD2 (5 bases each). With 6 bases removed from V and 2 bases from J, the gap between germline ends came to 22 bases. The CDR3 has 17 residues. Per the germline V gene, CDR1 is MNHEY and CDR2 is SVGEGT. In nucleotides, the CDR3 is TGTGCCAGCAGACGAAAAACGGCCGGGACGCCTCAAGAGACCCAGTACTTC. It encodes CASRRKTAGTPQETQYF.

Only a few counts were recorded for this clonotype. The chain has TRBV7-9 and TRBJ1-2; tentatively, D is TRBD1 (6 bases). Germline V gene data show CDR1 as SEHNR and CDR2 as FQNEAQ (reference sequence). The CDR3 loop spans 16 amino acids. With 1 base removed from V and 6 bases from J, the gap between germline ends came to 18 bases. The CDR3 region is CASSLVFGTRAHGYTF. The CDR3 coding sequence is TGTGCCAGCAGCTTAGTTTTCGGGACAAGAGCACATGGCTACACCTTC.

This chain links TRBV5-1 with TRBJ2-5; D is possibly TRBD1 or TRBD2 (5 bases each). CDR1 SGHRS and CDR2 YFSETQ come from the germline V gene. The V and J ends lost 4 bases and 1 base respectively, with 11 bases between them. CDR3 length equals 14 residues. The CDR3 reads CASSATGTQETQYF. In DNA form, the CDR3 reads TGCGCCAGCAGCGCCACCGGGACCCAAGAGACCCAGTACTTC.

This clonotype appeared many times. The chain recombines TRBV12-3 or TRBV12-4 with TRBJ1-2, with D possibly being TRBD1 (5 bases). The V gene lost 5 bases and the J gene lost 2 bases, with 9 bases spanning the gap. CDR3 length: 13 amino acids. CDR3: CASSPQENYGYTF. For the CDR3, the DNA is TGTGCCAGCAGTCCACAGGAAAACTATGGCTACACCTTC.

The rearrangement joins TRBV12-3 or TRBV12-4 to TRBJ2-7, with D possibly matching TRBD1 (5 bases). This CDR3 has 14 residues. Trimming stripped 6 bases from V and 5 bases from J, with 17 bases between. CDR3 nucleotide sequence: TGTGCCAGCAGCCCGGTTCAGGGCAGAGACGAGCAGTACTTC. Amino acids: CASSPVQGRDEQYF.

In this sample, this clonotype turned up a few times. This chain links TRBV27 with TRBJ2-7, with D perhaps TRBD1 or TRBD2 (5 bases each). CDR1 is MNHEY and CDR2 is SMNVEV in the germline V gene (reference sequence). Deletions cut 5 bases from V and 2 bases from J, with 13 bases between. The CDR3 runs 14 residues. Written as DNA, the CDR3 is TGTGCCAGCAGTACAAGGGACCGACCCTACGAGCAGTACTTC. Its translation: CASSTRDRPYEQYF.

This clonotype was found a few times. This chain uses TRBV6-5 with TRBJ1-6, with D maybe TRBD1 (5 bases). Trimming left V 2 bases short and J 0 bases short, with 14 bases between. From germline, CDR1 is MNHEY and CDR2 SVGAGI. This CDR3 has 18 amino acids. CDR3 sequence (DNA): TGTGCCAGCAGTTACGGGCGACAGTCGAGCTCCTATAATTCACCCCTCCACTTT. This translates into CASSYGRQSSSYNSPLHF.

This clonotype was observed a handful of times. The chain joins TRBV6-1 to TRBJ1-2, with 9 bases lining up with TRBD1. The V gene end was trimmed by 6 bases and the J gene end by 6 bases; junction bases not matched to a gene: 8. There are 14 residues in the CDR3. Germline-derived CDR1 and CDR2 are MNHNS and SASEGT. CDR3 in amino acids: CASRPLTGGNGYTF. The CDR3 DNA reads TGTGCCAGCAGACCCCTCACAGGGGGCAATGGCTACACCTTC.

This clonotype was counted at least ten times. The DNA of the CDR3 is TGTGCCAGCAGTTTAGGGGGGGACGGGGACATTCAGTACTTC. Translating it yields CASSLGGDGDIQYF. V and J are TRBV12-3 or TRBV12-4 and TRBJ2-4; D possibly corresponds to TRBD2 (6 bases). This CDR3 has 14 amino acids. V shed 1 base and J shed 8 bases, with 12 bases lying between them.

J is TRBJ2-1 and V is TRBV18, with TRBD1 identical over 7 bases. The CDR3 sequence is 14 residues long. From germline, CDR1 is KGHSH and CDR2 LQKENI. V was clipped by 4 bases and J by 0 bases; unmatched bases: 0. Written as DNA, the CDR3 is TGTGCCAGCTCACACAGGGGCTCCTACAATGAGCAGTTCTTC. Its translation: CASSHRGSYNEQFF.

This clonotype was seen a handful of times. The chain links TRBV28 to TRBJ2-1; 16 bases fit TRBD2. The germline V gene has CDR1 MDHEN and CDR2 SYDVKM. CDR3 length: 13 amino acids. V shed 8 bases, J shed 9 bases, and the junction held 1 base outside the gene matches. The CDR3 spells CASGTSGGVEQFF. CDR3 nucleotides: TGTGCCAGCGGGACTAGCGGGGGGGTTGAGCAGTTCTTC. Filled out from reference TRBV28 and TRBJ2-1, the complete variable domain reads DVKVTQSSRYLVKRTGEKVFLECVQDMDHENMFWYRQDPGLGLRLIYFSYDVKMKEKGDIPEGYSVSREKKERFSLILESASTNQTSMYLCASGTSGGVEQFFGPGTRLTVL.

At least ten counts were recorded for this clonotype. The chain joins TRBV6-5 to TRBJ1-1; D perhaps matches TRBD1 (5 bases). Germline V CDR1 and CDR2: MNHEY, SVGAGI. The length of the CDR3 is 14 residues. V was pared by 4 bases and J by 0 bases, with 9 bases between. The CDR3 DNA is TGTGCCAGCAGTTCTCCAGGGATGAACACTGAAGCTTTCTTT. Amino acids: CASSSPGMNTEAFF.

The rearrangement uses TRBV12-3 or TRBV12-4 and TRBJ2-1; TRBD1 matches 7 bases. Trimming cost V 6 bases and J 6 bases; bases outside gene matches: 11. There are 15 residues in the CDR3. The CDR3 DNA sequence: TGTGCCAGCAGCTGGGGACAGAGACTTAGCAATGAGCAGTTCTTC. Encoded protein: CASSWGQRLSNEQFF.

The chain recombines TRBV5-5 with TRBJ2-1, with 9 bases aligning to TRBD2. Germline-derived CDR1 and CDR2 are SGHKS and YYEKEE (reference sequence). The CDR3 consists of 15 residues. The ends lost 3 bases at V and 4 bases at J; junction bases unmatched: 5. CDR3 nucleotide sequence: TGTGCCAGCAGCTCGAGCGGGGGGAAATACAATGAGCAGTTCTTC. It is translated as CASSSSGGKYNEQFF.

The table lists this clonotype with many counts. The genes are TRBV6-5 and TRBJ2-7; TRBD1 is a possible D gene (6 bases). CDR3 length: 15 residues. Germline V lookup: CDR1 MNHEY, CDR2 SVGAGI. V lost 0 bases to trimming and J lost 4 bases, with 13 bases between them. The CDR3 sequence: CASSYSIAGVYEQYV. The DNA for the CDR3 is TGTGCCAGCAGTTACTCGATCGCAGGGGTGTACGAGCAGTACGTC.

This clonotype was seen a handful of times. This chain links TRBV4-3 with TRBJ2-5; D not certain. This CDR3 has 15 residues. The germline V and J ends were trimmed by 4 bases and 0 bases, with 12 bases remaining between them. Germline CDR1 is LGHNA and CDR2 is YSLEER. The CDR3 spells CASSRGIGYQETQYF. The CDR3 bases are TGCGCCAGCAGCCGGGGAATTGGGTACCAAGAGACCCAGTACTTC.

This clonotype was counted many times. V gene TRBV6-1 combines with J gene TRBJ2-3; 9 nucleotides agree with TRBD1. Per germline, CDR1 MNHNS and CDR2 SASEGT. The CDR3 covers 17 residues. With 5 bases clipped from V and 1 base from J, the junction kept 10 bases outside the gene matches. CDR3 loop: CASSPGTGIVRTDTQYF. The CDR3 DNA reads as TGTGCCAGCAGTCCGGGGACAGGGATCGTACGCACAGATACGCAGTATTTT.